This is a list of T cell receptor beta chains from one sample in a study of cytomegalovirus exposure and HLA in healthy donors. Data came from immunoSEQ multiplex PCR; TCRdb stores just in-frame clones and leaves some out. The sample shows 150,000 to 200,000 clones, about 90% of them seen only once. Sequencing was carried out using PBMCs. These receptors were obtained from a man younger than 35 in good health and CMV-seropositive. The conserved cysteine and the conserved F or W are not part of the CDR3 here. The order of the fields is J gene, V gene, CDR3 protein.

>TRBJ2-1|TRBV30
AWVVSSYNEQF
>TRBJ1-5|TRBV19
ASSLGQISNQPQH
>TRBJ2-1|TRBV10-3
AITPTSGAYNEQF
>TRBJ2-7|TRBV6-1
AHGAGGSYEQY
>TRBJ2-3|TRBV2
ASRDNSRADTQY
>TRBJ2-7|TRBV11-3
ASSLTPWTSGVYEQY
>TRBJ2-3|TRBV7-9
ASSLALLAGVADTQY
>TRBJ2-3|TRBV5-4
ASSSPGTGYSDTQY
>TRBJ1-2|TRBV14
ASSPRGFDYGYT
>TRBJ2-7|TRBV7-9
ASSLGQLYEQY
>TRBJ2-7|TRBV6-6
ASSSGQGNEQY
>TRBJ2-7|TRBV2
ASSGTSNEQY
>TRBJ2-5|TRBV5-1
ASSLVLAGGPGETQY
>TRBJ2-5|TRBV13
ASSSRGGEETQY
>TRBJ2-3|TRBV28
ASSTLILAMGQGTDTQY
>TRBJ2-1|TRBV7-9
ASSLASGTSFNEQF
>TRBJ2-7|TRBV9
ASSPTGLAVYEQY
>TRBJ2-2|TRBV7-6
ASSTRVRTRSTGELF
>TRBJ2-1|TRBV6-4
ASSGSGGEQF
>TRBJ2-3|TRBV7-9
ASRHFGAGLLADTQY
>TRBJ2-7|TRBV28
ASSTTSYEQY
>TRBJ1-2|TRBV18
ASSPPVGGGRGDYGYT
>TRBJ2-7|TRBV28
ASSPGLGTNEQY
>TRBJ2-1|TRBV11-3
ASSLWGGPRGGRAPEQF
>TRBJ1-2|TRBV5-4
ASSSLQVRPGGGYGYT
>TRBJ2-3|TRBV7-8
ASSSGRTDTQY
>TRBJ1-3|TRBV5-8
ASSLAYGGLDTIY
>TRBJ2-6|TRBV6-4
ASSPRGTGANVLT
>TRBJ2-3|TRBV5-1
ASSLVILGLTDTQY
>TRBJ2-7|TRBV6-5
ASSPTSGGYEQY
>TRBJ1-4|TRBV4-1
ASSQDQGIANEKLF
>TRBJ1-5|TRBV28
ASSDPGNQPQH
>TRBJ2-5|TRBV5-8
ASSLAAVIGTETQY
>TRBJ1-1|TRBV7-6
ASSSGQGAYTEAF
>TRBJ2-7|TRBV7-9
ASSLVGGTYEQY
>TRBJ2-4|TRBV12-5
ASGLAPRGGQANIQY